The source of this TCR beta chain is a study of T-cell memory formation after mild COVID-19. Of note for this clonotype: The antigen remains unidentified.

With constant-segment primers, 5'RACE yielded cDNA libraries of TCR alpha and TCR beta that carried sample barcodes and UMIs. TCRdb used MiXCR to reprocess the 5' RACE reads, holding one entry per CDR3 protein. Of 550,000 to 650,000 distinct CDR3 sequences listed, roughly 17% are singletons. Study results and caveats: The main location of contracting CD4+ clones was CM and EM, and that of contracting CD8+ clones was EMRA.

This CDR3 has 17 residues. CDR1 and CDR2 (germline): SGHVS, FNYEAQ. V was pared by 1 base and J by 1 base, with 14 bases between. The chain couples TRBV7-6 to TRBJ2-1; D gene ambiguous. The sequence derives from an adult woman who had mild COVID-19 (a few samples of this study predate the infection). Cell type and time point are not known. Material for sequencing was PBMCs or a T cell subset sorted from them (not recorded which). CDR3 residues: CASSLGVLAGSYNEQFF. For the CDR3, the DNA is TGTGCCAGCAGCTTAGGGGTCCTCGCTGGGTCCTACAATGAGCAGTTCTTC.